This T cell receptor (beta chain) appears in the sequencing data of a study of T-cell reconstitution after alpha-beta-depleted transplantation in children. Overall study results and limits: Reported findings indicate that, about two months after transplant, alpha-beta T cells came from several hundred expanded clones, which were derived from non-depleted graft cells. Counts and diversity of T cells one year after transplant came mostly from newly produced T cells.

In this sample, this clonotype turned up once. Its cognate antigen is unknown. The germline V gene encodes CDR1 GTSNPN and CDR2 SVGIG (reference sequence). V gave up 2 bases and J gave up 1 base, with 6 bases separating them. This CDR3 has 13 residues. Unique molecular identifiers were built into the TCRbeta library. MiXCR, applied by TCRdb to the PCR reads, yields one record per CDR3 protein. This table has 80,000 to 100,000 distinct CDR3 sequences, less than 25% appearing once. This receptor was obtained from a boy between 2 and 15 years old with acute lymphoblastic leukemia, due to receive a stem cell transplant. The rearrangement joins TRBV30 to TRBJ1-3; no definite D call. The source was PBMCs, collected before TCRalphabeta/CD19-depleted stem cell transplant. This chain's CDR3 is CAWSQESGNTIYF. CDR3 sequence (DNA): TGTGCCTGGAGTCAGGAATCTGGAAACACCATATATTTT.